This T cell receptor (beta chain) derives from a study of shared clonotypes between healthy human individuals. Profiled with immunoSEQ multiplex PCR; TCRdb holds only in-frame clones, not every one. Counted here are approximately 2.5 million clones, under 95% occurring once; the ten biggest clones make up roughly 0.39%. The V gene's germline CDR1 is SGHNT and CDR2 YYREEE (reference sequence). The CDR3 is made up of 14 amino acids. The V gene lost 4 bases and the J gene lost 0 bases, with 7 bases spanning the gap. This chain connects TRBV5-4 to TRBJ2-2; the D is unclear. This receptor was identified in a man aged 18 to 35 in good health. Some clones in this sample may be carry-over from other donors' samples. What was sequenced was naive CD4+ T cells from PBMCs. Subset defined: CD45RA+ positively selected. CDR3: CASSIVANTGELFF. The CDR3 DNA reads as TGTGCCAGCAGCATCGTAGCGAACACCGGGGAGCTGTTTTTT.